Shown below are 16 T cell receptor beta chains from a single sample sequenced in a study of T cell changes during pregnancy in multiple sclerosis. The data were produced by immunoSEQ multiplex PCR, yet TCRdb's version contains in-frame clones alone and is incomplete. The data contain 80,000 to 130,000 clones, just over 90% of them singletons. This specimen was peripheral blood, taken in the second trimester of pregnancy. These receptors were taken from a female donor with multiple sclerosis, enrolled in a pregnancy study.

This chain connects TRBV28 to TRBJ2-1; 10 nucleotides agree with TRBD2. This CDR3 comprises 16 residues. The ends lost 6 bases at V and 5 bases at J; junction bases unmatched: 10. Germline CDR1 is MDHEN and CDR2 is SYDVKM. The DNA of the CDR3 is TGTGCCAGCAGCGAAACAGCGGGAGGGATCCACAATGAGCAGTTCTTC. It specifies CASSETAGGIHNEQFF.

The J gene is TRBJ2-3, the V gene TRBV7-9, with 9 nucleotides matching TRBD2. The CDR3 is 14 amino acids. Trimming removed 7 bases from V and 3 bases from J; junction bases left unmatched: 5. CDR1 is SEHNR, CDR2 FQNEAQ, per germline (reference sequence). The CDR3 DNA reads TGTGCCAGCACCCTTAGCGGGAGAACAGATACGCAGTATTTT. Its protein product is CASTLSGRTDTQYF. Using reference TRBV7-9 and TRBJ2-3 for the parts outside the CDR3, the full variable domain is DTGVSQNPRHKITKRGQNVTFRCDPISEHNRLYWYRQTLGQGPEFLTYFQNEAQLEKSRLLSDRFSAERPKGSFSTLEIQRTEQGDSAMYLCASTLSGRTDTQYFGPGTRLTVL.

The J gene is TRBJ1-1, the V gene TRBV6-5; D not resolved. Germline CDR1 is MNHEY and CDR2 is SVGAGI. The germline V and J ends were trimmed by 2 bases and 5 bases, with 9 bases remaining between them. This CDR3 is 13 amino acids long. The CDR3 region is CASSYEGVTEAFF. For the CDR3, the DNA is TGTGCCAGCAGTTACGAGGGTGTAACTGAAGCTTTCTTT.

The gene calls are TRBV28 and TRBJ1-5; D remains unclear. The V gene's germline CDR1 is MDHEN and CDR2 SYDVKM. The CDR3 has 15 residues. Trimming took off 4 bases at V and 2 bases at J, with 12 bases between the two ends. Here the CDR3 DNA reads TGTGCCAGCAGTTCCGCGCCGGTGGGCAATCAGCCCCAGCATTTT. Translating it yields CASSSAPVGNQPQHF.

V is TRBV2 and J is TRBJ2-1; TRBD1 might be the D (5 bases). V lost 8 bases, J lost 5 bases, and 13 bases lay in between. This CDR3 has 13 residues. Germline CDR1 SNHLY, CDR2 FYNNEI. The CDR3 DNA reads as TGTGCCAGCGGCGTGACAGCTGACAATGAGCAGTTCTTC. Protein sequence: CASGVTADNEQFF.

The CDR3, as DNA: TGTGCCAGCTCACCACGGGACAGGGGCGGCGGGGAGCTGTTTTTT. This codes for CASSPRDRGGGELFF. J is TRBJ2-2 and V is TRBV18; 10 positions agree with TRBD1. J was trimmed by 7 bases and V by 1 base; bases with no gene match: 3. The germline CDR1 and CDR2 sequences are KGHSH and LQKENI. There are 15 residues in the CDR3.

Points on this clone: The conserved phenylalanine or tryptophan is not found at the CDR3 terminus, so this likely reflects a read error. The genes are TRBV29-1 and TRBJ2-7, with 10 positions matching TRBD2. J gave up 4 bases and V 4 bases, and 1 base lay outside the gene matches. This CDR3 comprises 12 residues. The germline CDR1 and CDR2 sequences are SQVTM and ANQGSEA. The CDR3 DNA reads TGCAGCGTTGGACTAGCGGGTTACGAGCAGTACCTC. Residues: CSVGLAGYEQYL.

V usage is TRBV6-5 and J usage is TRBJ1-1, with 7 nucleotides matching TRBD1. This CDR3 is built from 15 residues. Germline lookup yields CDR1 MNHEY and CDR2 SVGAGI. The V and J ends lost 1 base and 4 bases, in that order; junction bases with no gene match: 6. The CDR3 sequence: CASSYLQGGSTEAFF. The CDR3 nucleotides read TGTGCCAGCAGTTACTTGCAGGGGGGAAGCACTGAAGCTTTCTTT.

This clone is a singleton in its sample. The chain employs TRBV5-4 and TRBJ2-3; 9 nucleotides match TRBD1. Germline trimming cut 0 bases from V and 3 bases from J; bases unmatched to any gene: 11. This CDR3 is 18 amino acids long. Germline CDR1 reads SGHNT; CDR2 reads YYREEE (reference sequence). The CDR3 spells CASSLAGQGSAWTDTQYF. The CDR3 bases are TGTGCCAGCAGCTTGGCAGGACAGGGGTCGGCTTGGACAGATACGCAGTATTTT.

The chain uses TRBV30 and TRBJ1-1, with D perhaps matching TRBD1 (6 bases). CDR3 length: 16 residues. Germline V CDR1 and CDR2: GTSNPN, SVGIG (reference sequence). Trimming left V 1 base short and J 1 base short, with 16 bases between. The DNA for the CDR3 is TGTGCCTGGAGTGACCGGGACATTTTACGGAACACTGAAGCTTTCTTT. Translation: CAWSDRDILRNTEAFF.

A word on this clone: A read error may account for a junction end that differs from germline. The CDR3 nucleotides are TGTGCCTGCAGTGACAGACAGAATCTTTTCACCGGGGAGCTGTTTTTT. As protein: CACSDRQNLFTGELFF. The chain uses TRBV6-1 and TRBJ2-2; D may be TRBD1 (5 bases). Germline loops: CDR1 MNHNS, CDR2 SASEGT. The CDR3 is 16 amino acids.

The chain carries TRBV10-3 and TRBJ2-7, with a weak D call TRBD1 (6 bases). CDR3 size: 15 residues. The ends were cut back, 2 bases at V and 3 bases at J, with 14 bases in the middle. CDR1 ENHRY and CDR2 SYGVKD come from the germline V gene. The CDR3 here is CAISEGLGASYEQYF. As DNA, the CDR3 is TGTGCCATCAGTGAGGGTTTGGGGGCAAGCTACGAGCAGTACTTC.

The CDR3 DNA is TGTGCCAGCAGCCCGCGGGAGGGCCGAGGGGAGACCCAGTACTTC. This encodes CASSPREGRGETQYF. The V and J genes are TRBV7-6 and TRBJ2-5; 9 positions match TRBD2. This CDR3 region has 15 residues. Looked up from germline, CDR1 is SGHVS and CDR2 is FNYEAQ. The junction had 9 bases not matched to a gene; V was cut back by 5 bases and J by 5 bases.

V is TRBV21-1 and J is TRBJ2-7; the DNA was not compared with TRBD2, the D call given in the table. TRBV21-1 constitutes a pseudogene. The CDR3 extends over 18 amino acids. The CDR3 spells CASTYGGFPTLSSYEQYF. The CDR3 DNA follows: TGTGCCAGCACCTACGGCGGATTTCCCACATTAAGCTCCTACGAGCAGTACTTC.

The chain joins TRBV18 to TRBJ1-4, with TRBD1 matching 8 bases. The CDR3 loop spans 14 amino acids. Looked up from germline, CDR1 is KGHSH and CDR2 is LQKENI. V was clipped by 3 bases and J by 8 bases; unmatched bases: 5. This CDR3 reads CASSPDRGREKLFF. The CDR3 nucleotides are TGTGCCAGCTCACCCGACAGGGGAAGGGAAAAACTGTTTTTT.

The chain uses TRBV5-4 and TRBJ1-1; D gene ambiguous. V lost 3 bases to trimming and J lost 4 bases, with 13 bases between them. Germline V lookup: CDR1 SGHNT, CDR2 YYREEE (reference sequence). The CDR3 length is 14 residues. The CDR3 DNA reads TGTGCCAGCAGCTGGTCTTTAGCAACCACTGAAGCTTTCTTT. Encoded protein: CASSWSLATTEAFF.